Listed here are 29 T cell receptor beta chains from one sample, sequenced in a study of Ad26.COV2.S vaccination and SARS-CoV-2 variants. The treatment is: around 19 received Ad26.COV2.S at low or high dose, single or two shots; about 5 received placebo; per-sample allocation not given. Samples analyzed were those drawn on day 63 after the first vaccine or placebo injection. The repertoire was sequenced with immunoSEQ multiplex PCR; TCRdb's copy has only in-frame clones and lacks some. The sample records about 350,000 clones, about 89% being singletons. Sequenced here: peripheral blood, sampled in a trial of Ad26.COV2.S vaccine versus placebo. The origin of the receptors is a person aged 18-65 years who received the Ad26.COV2.S COVID-19 vaccine or a placebo.

In DNA, the CDR3 is TGTGCCAGCAGCCAAGAACGGGAGGGAACCTACGAGCAGTACTTC. This codes for CASSQEREGTYEQYF. This chain connects TRBV4-2 to TRBJ2-7; 8 positions agree with TRBD2. This CDR3 comprises 15 residues. After removal of 0 bases from V and 2 bases from J, the junction contained 3 bases not matched to a gene. Per the germline V gene, CDR1 is LGHNA and CDR2 is YNFKEQ.

The chain couples TRBV7-3 to TRBJ1-5, with D unresolved. The V end lost 2 bases, the J end lost 9 bases, and 11 bases lay between the germline ends. The CDR3 covers 13 residues. Per germline, CDR1 SGHTA and CDR2 FQGTGA. CDR3 residues: CASSLEEGLPQHF. In DNA form, the CDR3 reads TGTGCCAGCAGCTTAGAAGAAGGGTTGCCCCAGCATTTT.

V and J are TRBV27 and TRBJ2-1; a weak D match, TRBD1 (5 bases). The V end lost 0 bases, the J end lost 9 bases, and 12 bases lay between the germline ends. This CDR3 contains 14 residues. Germline-derived CDR1 and CDR2 are MNHEY and SMNVEV (reference sequence). The CDR3 DNA sequence: TGTGCCAGCAGTTTATCGGGCCCTCAGGGTGAGCAGTTCTTC. It specifies CASSLSGPQGEQFF.

This clone showed up just once. The chain is built from TRBV3-1 (or the pseudogene TRBV3-2) and TRBJ2-2; 9 bases are shared with TRBD2. The V gene end was trimmed by 3 bases and the J gene end by 2 bases; junction bases not matched to a gene: 13. Germline-derived CDR1 and CDR2 are LGHDT and YNNKEL (reference sequence). This CDR3 region has 19 residues. CDR3 in amino acids: CASSQAGTSRTPNTGELFF. CDR3 coding DNA: TGTGCCAGCAGCCAGGCCGGGACTAGCAGGACTCCCAACACCGGGGAGCTGTTTTTT.

V and J are TRBV4-1 and TRBJ1-4; D remains ambiguous. The CDR3 is 15 residues long. Germline loops: CDR1 MGHRA, CDR2 YSYEKL. The V end was cut by 1 base, the J end by 7 bases, with 13 bases between. The CDR3 loop reads CASSQVVGRVEKLFF. The DNA for the CDR3 is TGCGCCAGCAGCCAAGTAGTCGGGAGAGTTGAAAAACTGTTTTTT.

V and J are TRBV5-6 and TRBJ1-1, with D hard to call. V lost 5 bases to trimming and J lost 1 base, with 15 bases between them. CDR3 length: 15 amino acids. From germline, CDR1 is SGHDT and CDR2 YYEEEE. The DNA for the CDR3 is TGTGCCAGCAGAGCCGGACCACAGCGGAACACTGAAGCTTTCTTT. Its translation: CASRAGPQRNTEAFF. Variable domain in full (rest from reference TRBV5-6 and TRBJ1-1): DAGVTQSPTHLIKTRGQQVTLRCSPKSGHDTVSWYQQALGQGPQFIFQYYEEEERQRGNFPDRFSGHQFPNYSSELNVNALLLGDSALYLCASRAGPQRNTEAFFGQGTRLTVV.

The chain couples TRBV27 to TRBJ1-2, with D perhaps TRBD1 (6 bases). Germline-derived CDR1 and CDR2 are MNHEY and SMNVEV (reference sequence). Trimming left V 6 bases short and J 8 bases short, with 22 bases between. The CDR3 sequence is 15 residues long. The chain's CDR3 is CASSTSVRGRRGYTF. The CDR3 coding sequence is TGTGCCAGCAGCACCAGCGTTCGGGGGCGGAGAGGCTACACCTTC.

The rearrangement links TRBV20-1 to TRBJ2-4, with no clear D. The CDR3 has 13 amino acids. With 3 bases removed from V and 0 bases from J, the gap between germline ends came to 6 bases. Germline CDR1 reads DFQATT; CDR2 reads SNEGSKA (reference sequence). CDR3 amino acids: CSASSIAKNIQYF. CDR3 nucleotides: TGCAGTGCTAGTTCCATAGCCAAAAACATTCAGTACTTC.

The chain joins TRBV5-1 to TRBJ2-1; TRBD1 might be the D (6 bases). V was clipped by 4 bases and J by 7 bases, with 15 bases between them. The CDR3 spans 14 residues. CDR1 and CDR2 from the germline V gene are SGHRS and YFSETQ. CDR3 amino acids: CASSTNPRGNEQFF. The CDR3 bases are TGCGCCAGCAGCACCAATCCCAGGGGAAATGAGCAGTTCTTC.

The genes are TRBV3-1 (or the pseudogene TRBV3-2) and TRBJ2-3, with unresolved D. The ends were cut back, 4 bases at V and 2 bases at J, with 19 bases in the middle. The CDR3 has 17 amino acids. Looked up from germline, CDR1 is LGHDT and CDR2 is YNNKEL (reference sequence). The CDR3 loop reads CASSRLGGSLTTDTQYF. CDR3 DNA: TGTGCCAGCAGCCGACTCGGCGGATCCTTAACCACAGATACGCAGTATTTT.

The V and J genes are TRBV19 and TRBJ2-1, with 9 bases that match TRBD1. V lost 5 bases, J lost 8 bases, and 10 bases stayed unmatched. Germline V gene lookup returns CDR1 LNHDA and CDR2 SQIVND (reference sequence). The CDR3 spans 15 residues. The CDR3 here is CASSGRDRVEDEQFF. Here the CDR3 DNA reads TGTGCCAGTAGTGGCCGGGACAGGGTAGAGGATGAGCAGTTCTTC.

The rearrangement links TRBV5-1 to TRBJ2-7; 9 bases are a match to TRBD2. This CDR3 has 16 amino acids. Germline loops: CDR1 SGHRS, CDR2 YFSETQ. J gave up 0 bases and V 0 bases, and 4 bases lay outside the gene matches. In DNA, the CDR3 is TGCGCCAGCAGCTTGGTACTAGCGGGTGCCTCCTACGAGCAGTACTTC. Translation: CASSLVLAGASYEQYF. Filled out from reference TRBV5-1 and TRBJ2-7, the complete variable domain reads KAGVTQTPRYLIKTRGQQVTLSCSPISGHRSVSWYQQTPGQGLQFLFEYFSETQRNKGNFPGRFSGRQFSNSRSEMNVSTLELGDSALYLCASSLVLAGASYEQYFGPGTRLTVT.

This clone appeared a few times. The rearrangement joins TRBV29-1 to TRBJ1-4, with 9 bases matching TRBD1. J gave up 11 bases and V 4 bases, and 8 bases lay outside the gene matches. The CDR3 runs to 13 residues. The germline V gene encodes CDR1 SQVTM and CDR2 ANQGSEA. The CDR3 DNA sequence: TGCAGCGTTGTAGGGACAGGGCAACACAAACTGTTTTTT. Amino acids: CSVVGTGQHKLFF.

The V call is TRBV6-5, the J call TRBJ2-7; 7 bases match TRBD1. This CDR3 contains 14 residues. Germline values: CDR1 MNHEY, CDR2 SVGAGI. With 8 bases clipped from V and 0 bases from J, the junction kept 7 bases outside the gene matches. This CDR3 reads CASRRQGSSYEQYF. As DNA, the CDR3 is TGTGCCAGCCGAAGACAGGGCAGCTCCTACGAGCAGTACTTC.

The chain has TRBV2 and TRBJ1-2, with D perhaps matching TRBD1 (5 bases). Trimming left V 3 bases short and J 4 bases short, with 9 bases between. The CDR3 is 13 amino acids. CDR1 and CDR2 from the germline V gene are SNHLY and FYNNEI. CDR3 sequence: CASSDPGSYGYTF. The DNA of the CDR3 is TGTGCCAGCAGTGATCCAGGGAGCTATGGCTACACCTTC.

The chain carries TRBV5-1 and TRBJ2-4; D not resolved. CDR3 length equals 13 residues. Trimming left V 5 bases short and J 0 bases short, with 6 bases between. Germline lookup yields CDR1 SGHRS and CDR2 YFSETQ. The CDR3 DNA is TGCGCCAGCAGTGATTTAGCCAAAAACATTCAGTACTTC. It translates to CASSDLAKNIQYF. Combining the CDR3 with reference TRBV5-1 and TRBJ2-4 gives the whole variable domain KAGVTQTPRYLIKTRGQQVTLSCSPISGHRSVSWYQQTPGQGLQFLFEYFSETQRNKGNFPGRFSGRQFSNSRSEMNVSTLELGDSALYLCASSDLAKNIQYFGAGTRLSVL.

A few counts support this clone. The genes are TRBV4-3 and TRBJ2-7; D call uncertain. Germline V gene lookup returns CDR1 LGHNA and CDR2 YSLEER. The V end was cut by 0 bases, the J end by 1 base, with 10 bases between. This CDR3 spans 15 amino acids. The CDR3 loop is CASSQELSESYEQYF. Written as DNA, the CDR3 is TGCGCCAGCAGCCAAGAATTGTCGGAATCCTACGAGCAGTACTTC.

The V gene is TRBV6-5, the J gene TRBJ2-2; 10 bases match TRBD2. This CDR3 contains 14 residues. Germline loops: CDR1 MNHEY, CDR2 SVGAGI. The V segment lost 8 bases and the J segment 1 base; nucleotides outside the gene matches: 1. For the CDR3, the DNA is TGTGCCAGCGGACTAGCGGAGAACACCGGGGAGCTGTTTTTT. Translating gives CASGLAENTGELFF.

The rearrangement joins TRBV15 to TRBJ1-2, with unresolved D. From germline, CDR1 is LNHNV and CDR2 YYDKDF (reference sequence). The V end was cut by 11 bases, the J end by 6 bases, with 16 bases between. The CDR3 runs 12 residues. The CDR3 DNA reads TGTGCCGCCTCGGAAGGTGGCGATGGCTACACCTTC. The encoded protein is CAASEGGDGYTF.

This sequence joins TRBV28 and TRBJ1-3; D is uncertain. CDR3 length: 15 amino acids. Trimming pared 3 bases from V and 0 bases from J, leaving 9 bases between. CDR1 is MDHEN and CDR2 is SYDVKM in the germline V gene. The CDR3 DNA follows: TGTGCCAGCAGTTTTGGCGGCAGCTCTGGAAACACCATATATTTT. Translation gives CASSFGGSSGNTIYF.

The J gene is TRBJ2-1, the V gene TRBV6-5; 10 bases are a match to TRBD2. This CDR3 is 15 amino acids long. The V and J ends lost 4 bases and 4 bases, in that order; junction bases with no gene match: 4. Germline values: CDR1 MNHEY, CDR2 SVGAGI. This chain's CDR3 is CASSSLAGVYNEQFF. As DNA, the CDR3 is TGTGCCAGCAGTTCCCTAGCGGGAGTATACAATGAGCAGTTCTTC.

This chain connects TRBV18 to TRBJ2-5, with TRBD2 matching 12 bases. Germline V gene data show CDR1 as KGHSH and CDR2 as LQKENI. Trimming took 2 bases from V and 6 from J; bases not matched to a gene: 7. The CDR3 has 16 residues. The CDR3, as DNA: TGTGCCAGCTCACCAGGCGCTAGCGGGAGGGGAAAGACCCAGTACTTC. Its translation: CASSPGASGRGKTQYF.

This clone was detected only a few times. The chain combines TRBV7-3 with TRBJ2-2; TRBD1 might be the D (5 bases). The CDR3 runs to 17 residues. CDR1 is SGHTA, CDR2 FQGTGA, per germline. The germline V and J ends were trimmed by 4 bases and 4 bases, with 19 bases remaining between them. The CDR3 region is CASSSPTDDNFTGELFF. The DNA for the CDR3 is TGTGCCAGCAGCTCACCGACAGACGACAACTTCACCGGGGAGCTGTTTTTT.

The genes are TRBV2 and TRBJ2-7; D gene ambiguous. CDR1 and CDR2 (germline): SNHLY, FYNNEI. This CDR3 has 10 amino acids. V dropped 9 bases and J dropped 3 bases, with 6 bases sitting between them. In DNA form, the CDR3 reads TGTGCCAGTGAGGACTACGAGCAGTACTTC. Translating it yields CASEDYEQYF.

The rearrangement links TRBV28 to TRBJ1-1; 8 bases match TRBD1. The V segment lost 5 bases and the J segment 10 bases; nucleotides outside the gene matches: 3. CDR1 is MDHEN, CDR2 SYDVKM, per germline. The CDR3 is 11 residues long. The CDR3 DNA reads TGTGCCAGCAGTGGAACAGGGGGAGCTTTCTTT. Protein product: CASSGTGGAFF.

The V and J genes are TRBV7-9 and TRBJ1-3, with no clear D. CDR1 and CDR2 from the germline V gene are SEHNR and FQNEAQ (reference sequence). Deletions cut 5 bases from V and 4 bases from J, with 21 bases between. The CDR3 has 17 residues. CDR3 in amino acids: CASSLRGAGGQGNTIYF. CDR3 DNA sequence: TGTGCCAGCAGCCTTAGAGGCGCAGGAGGTCAAGGAAACACCATATATTTT.

V usage is TRBV3-1 (or the pseudogene TRBV3-2) and J usage is TRBJ2-3; D might be TRBD1 (6 bases). V shed 4 bases and J shed 0 bases, with 11 bases lying between them. The germline CDR1 and CDR2 sequences are LGHDT and YNNKEL (reference sequence). CDR3 length equals 15 residues. CDR3 nucleotide sequence: TGTGCCAGCAGCCTCGGACAGCTTAGCACAGATACGCAGTATTTT. This encodes CASSLGQLSTDTQYF.

The chain uses TRBV6-4 and TRBJ1-2, with 10 nucleotides matching TRBD1. Trimming at V came to 4 bases and at J to 4 bases, leaving 9 bases not matched to a gene. This CDR3 region has 16 residues. Per the germline V gene, CDR1 is MRHNA and CDR2 is SNTAGT. Written as DNA, the CDR3 is TGTGCCAGCAGTGCGGACCCGGGACAGGGGCTCTATGGCTACACCTTC. Residues: CASSADPGQGLYGYTF.

V gene TRBV19 combines with J gene TRBJ2-1; no clear D. Trimming removed 3 bases at V and 4 bases at J, with 7 bases between. Germline V gene lookup returns CDR1 LNHDA and CDR2 SQIVND (reference sequence). This CDR3 is 13 amino acids long. For the CDR3, the DNA is TGTGCCAGTAGTATCTTCCAGTACAATGAGCAGTTCTTC. Protein: CASSIFQYNEQFF.